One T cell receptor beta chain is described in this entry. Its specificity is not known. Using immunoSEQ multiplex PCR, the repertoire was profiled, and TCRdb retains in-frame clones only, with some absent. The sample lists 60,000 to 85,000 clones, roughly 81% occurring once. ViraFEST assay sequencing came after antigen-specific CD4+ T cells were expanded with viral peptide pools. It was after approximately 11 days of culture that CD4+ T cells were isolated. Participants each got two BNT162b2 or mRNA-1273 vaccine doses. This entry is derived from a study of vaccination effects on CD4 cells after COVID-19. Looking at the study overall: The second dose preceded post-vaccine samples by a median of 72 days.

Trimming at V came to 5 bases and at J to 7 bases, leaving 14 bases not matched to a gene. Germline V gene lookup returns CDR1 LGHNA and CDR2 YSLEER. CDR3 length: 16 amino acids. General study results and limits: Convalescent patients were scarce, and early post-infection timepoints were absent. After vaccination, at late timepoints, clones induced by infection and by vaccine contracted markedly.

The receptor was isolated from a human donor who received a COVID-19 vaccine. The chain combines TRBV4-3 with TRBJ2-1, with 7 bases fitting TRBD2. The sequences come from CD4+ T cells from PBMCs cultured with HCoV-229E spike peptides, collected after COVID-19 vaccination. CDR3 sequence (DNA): TGCGCCAGCAGCTCTTCCCGGGGGGACCAAGGTAATGAGCAGTTCTTC. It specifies CASSSSRGDQGNEQFF.